This T cell receptor beta chain was identified in a study of CD8 T cells in Susac syndrome. The RNA, roughly 0.5 to 1 ug, was put through reverse transcription using random hexamers. Amplification of the TCR beta CDR3 was carried out by immunoSEQ multiplex PCR, which spanned a total of 54 Vbeta and 13 Jbeta segments. TCRdb fed the immunoSEQ multiplex PCR reads into MiXCR, producing one record per CDR3 protein. The repertoire holds almost 450,000 distinct CDR3 sequences, 75% to 90% seen once, with around 0.12% in the top ten. V lost 2 bases and J lost 11, with 12 bases in between. Germline loops: CDR1 GTSNPN, CDR2 SVGIG (reference sequence). The CDR3 runs 11 residues. Sequencing targeted TCR beta in T cells from blood (CD8+ and CD4+).

This clonotype was obtained from a human donor with multiple sclerosis. Sequences were obtained from CD8+ T cells from PBMCs. The V and J genes are TRBV30 and TRBJ1-1; TRBD1 is a possible D gene (6 bases). The CDR3 DNA follows: TGTGCCTGGAGTACAGGGACCTTTGCTTTCTTT. It is translated as CAWSTGTFAFF.